This T cell receptor (beta chain) was observed in a study of long-term antiretroviral therapy in people with HIV. Every donor contributed at least one pre-ART and at least two post-ART PBMC samples. All participants with HIV were treated in the United States. At the survey level, the v3.0 immunoSEQ assay was run. Each sample had sequencing targeting 40,000-50,000 T-cell genomes. Repertoires were generated with immunoSEQ multiplex PCR, while TCRdb's copy carries only in-frame clones and drops some. The sample yields some 17,000 clones, more than 70% seen once. The source material was unsorted PBMCs, sampled 0.1 years before starting antiretroviral therapy. The sequence came from a man younger than 30 with HIV.

CDR3 in DNA: TGTGCCAGCAGCTTAGATGGGCCCTACTTGAATCAGCAGTTCTTC. Its protein is CASSLDGPYLNQQFF. This chain uses TRBV7-9 with TRBJ2-1; D is undetermined. Germline assignment: CDR1 SEHNR and CDR2 FQNEAQ (reference sequence). There are 15 residues in the CDR3. Trimming took off 1 base at V and 11 bases at J, with 18 bases between the two ends.